The 26 T cell receptor beta chains below come from one sample, sequenced in a study of shared clonotypes between healthy human individuals. Measured with immunoSEQ multiplex PCR; TCRdb has only the in-frame clones, and not every one. The table records some 1.4 million clones, 96% of them present only once. The sample comprised naive CD4+ T cells sorted from blood. Subset reported: CD45RA+ positively selected. The origin of the receptors is a young man in good health.

The CDR3: CASSDQGLASTDTQYF. Written as DNA, the CDR3 is TGTGCCAGCAGTGATCAGGGACTAGCTAGCACAGATACGCAGTATTTT. The V gene is TRBV6-1, the J gene TRBJ2-3, with 9 bases identical to TRBD2. CDR3 length: 16 residues. Germline CDR1 and CDR2: MNHNS and SASEGT. The ends lost 3 bases at V and 0 bases at J; junction bases unmatched: 4.

The chain uses TRBV5-1 and TRBJ2-1; 11 nucleotides match TRBD2. V gave up 4 bases and J gave up 7 bases; unmatched junction bases: 7. CDR3 size: 15 residues. Germline V gene lookup returns CDR1 SGHRS and CDR2 YFSETQ. The CDR3 DNA is TGCGCCAGCAGCGCAACTAGCGGGAGTAGGAATGAGCAGTTCTTC. Encoded protein: CASSATSGSRNEQFF.

The genes are TRBV5-1 and TRBJ1-1; 7 positions agree with TRBD1. J was trimmed by 6 bases and V by 1 base; bases with no gene match: 6. Germline V CDR1 and CDR2: SGHRS, YFSETQ. The CDR3 extends over 14 amino acids. CDR3 loop: CASSLIQGKPEAFF. CDR3 DNA sequence: TGCGCCAGCAGCTTGATACAGGGGAAGCCTGAAGCTTTCTTT.

The chain employs TRBV6-5 and TRBJ1-1, with D unclear. This CDR3 spans 15 amino acids. The germline V and J ends were trimmed by 6 bases and 0 bases, with 14 bases remaining between them. Germline V CDR1 and CDR2: MNHEY, SVGAGI. The CDR3 reads CASSQWARMNTEAFF. The CDR3 DNA sequence: TGTGCCAGCAGCCAATGGGCCAGGATGAACACTGAAGCTTTCTTT.

The chain has TRBV11-3 and TRBJ2-2; 8 nucleotides line up with TRBD2. This CDR3 is built from 16 residues. Per the germline V gene, CDR1 is SGHNT and CDR2 is YENEEA. The V and J ends lost 3 bases and 3 bases, in that order; junction bases with no gene match: 6. CDR3 sequence: CASSLGPRGDTGELFF. For the CDR3, the DNA is TGTGCCAGCAGCTTGGGCCCGCGGGGGGACACCGGGGAGCTGTTTTTT.

The V call is TRBV5-1, the J call TRBJ2-7; the match to TRBD2 covers 11 bases. This CDR3 contains 13 residues. The V and J ends lost 4 bases and 3 bases, in that order; junction bases with no gene match: 0. CDR1 and CDR2 (germline): SGHRS, YFSETQ. CDR3 region: CASSGTSGYEQYF. In nucleotides, the CDR3 is TGCGCCAGCAGCGGGACTAGCGGCTACGAGCAGTACTTC.

Concerning this clone: The same CDR3 can be traced to other DNA sequences in this sample. The chain uses TRBV4-3 and TRBJ2-5; D remains ambiguous. The germline V gene encodes CDR1 LGHNA and CDR2 YSLEER. Trimming stripped 0 bases from V and 5 bases from J, with 1 base between. The CDR3 has 11 amino acids. CDR3 coding DNA: TGCGCCAGCAGCCAAGACGAGACCCAGTACTTC. Its translation is CASSQDETQYF.

J is TRBJ2-3 and V is TRBV5-1, with D maybe TRBD2 (5 bases). Per the germline V gene, CDR1 is SGHRS and CDR2 is YFSETQ. The CDR3 runs to 13 residues. V was clipped by 3 bases and J by 4 bases, with 9 bases between them. CDR3 amino acids: CASSSLDSDTQYF. The CDR3 coding sequence is TGCGCCAGCAGCTCGCTGGACTCAGATACGCAGTATTTT. The full variable domain, its missing parts supplied by reference TRBV5-1 and TRBJ2-3, is KAGVTQTPRYLIKTRGQQVTLSCSPISGHRSVSWYQQTPGQGLQFLFEYFSETQRNKGNFPGRFSGRQFSNSRSEMNVSTLELGDSALYLCASSSLDSDTQYFGPGTRLTVL.

CDR3 nucleotide sequence: TGTGCCAGCAGCCGGACAGGGGGGTATCAGCCCCAGCATTTT. Translated: CASSRTGGYQPQHF. This chain links TRBV7-2 with TRBJ1-5; 10 bases are a match to TRBD1. V lost 5 bases, J lost 5 bases, and 3 bases stayed unmatched. CDR1 and CDR2 (germline): SGHTA, FQGNSA. The CDR3 spans 14 residues.

The genes are TRBV7-2 and TRBJ2-3; a weak D match, TRBD1 (5 bases). Trimming removed 2 bases at V and 2 bases at J, with 8 bases between. The germline gives CDR1 SGHTA, CDR2 FQGNSA. The CDR3 has 14 amino acids. CDR3 DNA: TGTGCCAGCAGCTTAAGACAGTTCACAGATACGCAGTATTTT. Translating gives CASSLRQFTDTQYF.

V and J are TRBV18 and TRBJ1-5; 12 bases fit TRBD1. Germline V gives CDR1 KGHSH, CDR2 LQKENI. This CDR3 is built from 16 residues. Losses at the gene ends were 4 bases for V and 13 bases for J; bases not matched to a gene: 14. The CDR3 loop is CASSRGGTGGSISQHF. As DNA, the CDR3 is TGTGCCAGCTCACGCGGTGGGACAGGGGGCTCTATATCACAGCATTTT. Combining the CDR3 with reference TRBV18 and TRBJ1-5 gives the whole variable domain NAGVMQNPRHLVRRRGQEARLRCSPMKGHSHVYWYRQLPEEGLKFMVYLQKENIIDESGMPKERFSAEFPKEGPSILRIQQVVRGDSAAYFCASSRGGTGGSISQHFGDGTRLSIL.

The V gene is TRBV19, the J gene TRBJ1-5; TRBD1 might be the D (5 bases). CDR3 size: 19 residues. Germline V gene data show CDR1 as LNHDA and CDR2 as SQIVND (reference sequence). Trimming cost V 0 bases and J 1 base, with 19 bases left between them. CDR3 in DNA: TGTGCCAGTAGTATAGATGCGAGGCCGTGGGACGAGAGCAATCAGCCCCAGCATTTT. This encodes CASSIDARPWDESNQPQHF. The variable domain in full, with the rest retrieved from reference TRBV19 and TRBJ1-5, is DGGITQSPKYLFRKEGQNVTLSCEQNLNHDAMYWYRQDPGQGLRLIYYSQIVNDFQKGDIAEGYSVSREKKESFPLTVTSAQKNPTAFYLCASSIDARPWDESNQPQHFGDGTRLSIL.

This clone appeared once. The chain employs TRBV6-5 and TRBJ1-5; 7 bases agree with TRBD1. The V gene's germline CDR1 is MNHEY and CDR2 SVGAGI. The CDR3 is 15 amino acids. Trimming at V came to 5 bases and at J to 11 bases, leaving 15 bases not matched to a gene. CDR3 region: CASSPSGGPRSSQHF. DNA of the CDR3: TGTGCCAGCAGTCCCTCAGGGGGGCCCAGGTCCTCCCAGCATTTT.

J is TRBJ1-5 and V is TRBV5-5; D is uncertain. Germline lookup yields CDR1 SGHKS and CDR2 YYEKEE (reference sequence). The CDR3 contains 14 residues. Trimming removed 0 bases at V and 7 bases at J, with 11 bases between. Here the CDR3 DNA reads TGTGCCAGCAGCTTGGAACCGGGCAGCCAGCCCCAGCATTTT. It specifies CASSLEPGSQPQHF.

This chain uses TRBV2 with TRBJ1-1; tentative D call: TRBD1 (5 bases). CDR1 is SNHLY and CDR2 is FYNNEI in the germline V gene. This CDR3 is 14 amino acids long. The V gene lost 6 bases and the J gene lost 0 bases, with 11 bases spanning the gap. The CDR3 region is CASRGGRLNTEAFF. CDR3 sequence (DNA): TGTGCCAGCAGGGGGGGGAGGTTGAACACTGAAGCTTTCTTT.

The chain carries TRBV19 and TRBJ2-3; D ambiguous. CDR1 LNHDA and CDR2 SQIVND come from the germline V gene (reference sequence). This CDR3 has 15 amino acids. Trimming took off 0 bases at V and 3 bases at J, with 10 bases between the two ends. The CDR3 nucleotides are TGTGCCAGTAGTATAGAAGGCTCTAGAACAGATACGCAGTATTTT. This codes for CASSIEGSRTDTQYF.

The rearrangement links TRBV2 to TRBJ1-2; D remains ambiguous. The CDR3 has 12 residues. V gave up 9 bases and J gave up 12 bases, with 20 bases separating them. CDR1 is SNHLY, CDR2 FYNNEI, per germline. CDR3 protein: CARWDPPLRHTF. Here the CDR3 DNA reads TGTGCCAGATGGGATCCCCCTCTTCGTCACACCTTC.

The chain links TRBV11-2 to TRBJ2-2, with a weak D call TRBD1 (5 bases). The CDR3 consists of 16 residues. The V end was cut by 1 base, the J end by 1 base, with 10 bases between. Germline V lookup: CDR1 SGHAT, CDR2 FQNNGV. DNA of the CDR3: TGTGCCAGCAGCTTAGGAAACAGGTTGAACACCGGGGAGCTGTTTTTT. It codes for CASSLGNRLNTGELFF.

The chain is built from TRBV6-6 and TRBJ2-7; D is ambiguous. This CDR3 has 14 residues. Trimming removed 4 bases from V and 2 bases from J, with 12 bases in between. The germline V gene has CDR1 MNHNY and CDR2 SVGAGI (reference sequence). CDR3 residues: CASSFRSVAYEQYF. CDR3 in DNA: TGTGCCAGCAGTTTCCGCTCAGTTGCCTACGAGCAGTACTTC.

In DNA, the CDR3 is TGTGCCAGCAGAGATTTAGGCTACACCTTC. This translates into CASRDLGYTF. V usage is TRBV27 and J usage is TRBJ1-2; D remains unclear. V lost 6 bases to trimming and J lost 8 bases, with 7 bases between them. The CDR3 runs to 10 residues. CDR1 and CDR2 (germline): MNHEY, SMNVEV (reference sequence).

In its sample, this clone was seen once. V and J are TRBV28 and TRBJ2-2; no definite D call. The CDR3 runs to 12 residues. V lost 10 bases and J 4 bases, leaving 10 bases between the germline ends. Germline V gene sequence: CDR1 MDHEN, CDR2 SYDVKM. In nucleotides, the CDR3 is TGTGCCACCTCAGTTTCCACCGGGGAGCTGTTTTTT. Its protein product is CATSVSTGELFF.

The chain has TRBV4-1 and TRBJ1-2; 11 nucleotides align to TRBD1. Germline loops: CDR1 MGHRA, CDR2 YSYEKL. The V segment lost 2 bases and the J segment 7 bases; nucleotides outside the gene matches: 3. CDR3 size: 14 residues. The CDR3 loop reads CASSQPGQGGGYTF. CDR3 nucleotides: TGCGCCAGCAGCCAACCGGGACAGGGGGGTGGCTACACCTTC.

The chain carries TRBV27 and TRBJ2-2, with 10 bases fitting TRBD1. CDR3 length: 16 residues. J was trimmed by 1 base and V by 5 bases; bases with no gene match: 4. Per the germline V gene, CDR1 is MNHEY and CDR2 is SMNVEV (reference sequence). The DNA for the CDR3 is TGTGCCAGCAGTCGCCGGGACAGGGGGAACACCGGGGAGCTGTTTTTT. Residues: CASSRRDRGNTGELFF.

V and J are TRBV4-1 and TRBJ2-7; 10 bases fit TRBD2. The CDR3 length is 17 residues. With 0 bases clipped from V and 3 bases from J, the junction kept 8 bases outside the gene matches. Per the germline V gene, CDR1 is MGHRA and CDR2 is YSYEKL. CDR3 region: CASSQDPIAGGRYEQYF. CDR3 coding DNA: TGCGCCAGCAGCCAAGATCCCATAGCGGGAGGTCGCTACGAGCAGTACTTC.

This CDR3 is CASSIVGDSSYNEQFF. CDR3 coding DNA: TGTGCCAGTAGTATAGTCGGTGACAGCTCCTACAATGAGCAGTTCTTC. The chain recombines TRBV19 with TRBJ2-1, with D maybe TRBD1 (5 bases). The CDR3 consists of 16 residues. The germline V and J ends were trimmed by 1 base and 0 bases, with 10 bases remaining between them. Germline-derived CDR1 and CDR2 are LNHDA and SQIVND (reference sequence).

DNA for the CDR3: TGTGCCAGTAGCGGGCGGGAGTCGCGAAATGAGCAGTTCTTC. As protein: CASSGRESRNEQFF. This rearrangement joins TRBV19 to TRBJ2-1; 7 bases agree with TRBD2. Germline V gives CDR1 LNHDA, CDR2 SQIVND (reference sequence). V lost 6 bases to trimming and J lost 7 bases; unmatched junction nucleotides: 9. The CDR3 runs to 14 residues.